Listed below are T cell receptor beta chains from one sample, sequenced in a study of T cell repertoires in cytomegalovirus infection. No antigens are known for them. TCRdb re-called the reads with MiXCR, one entry per CDR3 protein. This table holds about 27,000 distinct CDR3 sequences, around 20% found once. Sequenced here: CD8+ T cells from cultured PBMCs, sampled from culture after CMV antigen stimulation. The receptors stem from a human donor in good health (CMV status not recorded). Some clones in this sample may be carry-over from other donors' samples. CDR3s include the opening cysteine and the closing phenylalanine or tryptophan. Each record gives: J gene, V gene, D gene, clone size, CDR3 DNA, CDR3 protein. D genes are given only for firm matches. The listing skips clone size in some rows; elsewhere it reads once, few, many or a size class.

j_gene: TRBJ1-5
v_gene: TRBV6-5
d_gene: NA
abundance: NA
CDR3nt: TGTGCCAGCAGCTTTTCCAGCAATCAGCCCCAGCATTTT
CDR3aa: CASSFSSNQPQHF

j_gene: TRBJ2-1
v_gene: TRBV7-9
d_gene: TRBD2
abundance: many
CDR3nt: TGTGCCAGCAGCTCCTCAACTAGCGGGGGGGCCTATGAGCAGTTCTTC
CDR3aa: CASSSSTSGGAYEQFF

j_gene: TRBJ2-3
v_gene: TRBV11-2
d_gene: NA
abundance: many
CDR3nt: TGTGCCAGCAGCTTAGGACCAAGAAGCACAGATACGCAGTATTTT
CDR3aa: CASSLGPRSTDTQYF

j_gene: TRBJ2-6
v_gene: TRBV6-2/TRBV6-3
d_gene: TRBD1
abundance: NA
CDR3nt: TGTGCCAGCAGTTGGGACAGGACCTCTGGGGCCAACGTCCTGACTTTC
CDR3aa: CASSWDRTSGANVLTF

j_gene: TRBJ2-2
v_gene: TRBV11-2
d_gene: TRBD2
abundance: few
CDR3nt: TGTGCCAGCAGCCAGACCCCGACTAGCGGGAGTTTTAGCGGGGAGCTGTTTTTT
CDR3aa: CASSQTPTSGSFSGELFF

j_gene: TRBJ2-3
v_gene: TRBV7-6
d_gene: NA
abundance: NA
CDR3nt: TGTGCCAGCAGCTTAGCCTCGGGGGTGGGCACAGATACGCAGTATTTT
CDR3aa: CASSLASGVGTDTQYF

j_gene: TRBJ2-7
v_gene: TRBV7-9
d_gene: TRBD1
abundance: many
CDR3nt: TGTGCCAGCAGCTTGCCGGGACAGGGCAGCGAGCAGTACTTC
CDR3aa: CASSLPGQGSEQYF

j_gene: TRBJ2-1
v_gene: TRBV11-1
d_gene: TRBD2
abundance: few
CDR3nt: TGTGCCAGCAGCTTAACGGTGGGGGAGGGCCTCTACAATGAGCAGTTCTTC
CDR3aa: CASSLTVGEGLYNEQFF

j_gene: TRBJ1-5
v_gene: TRBV5-6
d_gene: TRBD1
abundance: few
CDR3nt: TGTGCCAGCAGCTTGGGACAGGGGCAGCCCCAGCATTTT
CDR3aa: CASSLGQGQPQHF

j_gene: TRBJ1-1
v_gene: TRBV7-2
d_gene: NA
abundance: NA
CDR3nt: TGTGCCAGCAGCTTAATAAGGGGGAAGGACACTGAAGCTTTCTTT
CDR3aa: CASSLIRGKDTEAFF

j_gene: TRBJ1-1
v_gene: TRBV7-6
d_gene: NA
abundance: few
CDR3nt: TGTGCCAGCAGCACTTCGGGACAATGGAACACTGAAGCTTTCTTT
CDR3aa: CASSTSGQWNTEAFF

j_gene: TRBJ2-1
v_gene: TRBV6-5
d_gene: NA
abundance: NA
CDR3nt: TGTGCCAGCAGCCCTAGTGGGGCGAGGTCCTACAATGAGCAGTTCTTC
CDR3aa: CASSPSGARSYNEQFF

j_gene: TRBJ2-1
v_gene: TRBV2
d_gene: NA
abundance: NA
CDR3nt: TGTGCCAGCAGTGTGCGGCGAAGCTCCTACAATGAGCAGTTCTTC
CDR3aa: CASSVRRSSYNEQFF

j_gene: TRBJ2-7
v_gene: TRBV19
d_gene: TRBD1
abundance: few
CDR3nt: TGTGCCAGTAGTCCCGGGACAGGGGGCTACGGGCAGTACTTC
CDR3aa: CASSPGTGGYGQYF

j_gene: TRBJ1-1
v_gene: TRBV20-1
d_gene: NA
abundance: NA
CDR3nt: TGCAGTGCTAGGAAGGGTTTCACTGAAGCTTTCTTT
CDR3aa: CSARKGFTEAFF

j_gene: TRBJ1-1
v_gene: TRBV4-1
d_gene: NA
abundance: many
CDR3nt: TGCGCCAGCAGCCGCGGTTCGAACACTGAAGCTTTCTTT
CDR3aa: CASSRGSNTEAFF

j_gene: TRBJ2-1
v_gene: TRBV27
d_gene: TRBD2
abundance: few
CDR3nt: TGTGCCAGCAGAGCGGGATACGGCCGTGAGCAGTTCTTC
CDR3aa: CASRAGYGREQFF

j_gene: TRBJ2-7
v_gene: TRBV7-9
d_gene: NA
abundance: NA
CDR3nt: TGTGCCAGCAGCTACCTGGATCAGGTCGCCTCCTACGAGCAGTACTTC
CDR3aa: CASSYLDQVASYEQYF

j_gene: TRBJ2-7
v_gene: TRBV6-6
d_gene: NA
abundance: NA
CDR3nt: TGTGCCAGCAGTGATGAATCGGCAGGCCTCTACGAGCAGTACTTC
CDR3aa: CASSDESAGLYEQYF

j_gene: TRBJ2-2
v_gene: TRBV6-5
d_gene: NA
abundance: NA
CDR3nt: TGTGCCAGCAGTTATGGGAGTTCGACCGGCGGGGAGCTGTTTTTT
CDR3aa: CASSYGSSTGGELFF

j_gene: TRBJ2-3
v_gene: TRBV2
d_gene: NA
abundance: few
CDR3nt: TGTGCCAGCAGTGAAATTCTATATAGCACAGATACGCAGTATTTT
CDR3aa: CASSEILYSTDTQYF

j_gene: TRBJ2-1
v_gene: TRBV7-9
d_gene: NA
abundance: once
CDR3nt: TGTGCCAGCAGCTTAAGGGGAGGAGGGCCATACAATGAGCAGTTCTTC
CDR3aa: CASSLRGGGPYNEQFF

j_gene: TRBJ1-3
v_gene: TRBV14
d_gene: TRBD1
abundance: NA
CDR3nt: TGTGCCAGCAGCCTCAGGGGGCCGCCCAGGAACACCATATATTTT
CDR3aa: CASSLRGPPRNTIYF